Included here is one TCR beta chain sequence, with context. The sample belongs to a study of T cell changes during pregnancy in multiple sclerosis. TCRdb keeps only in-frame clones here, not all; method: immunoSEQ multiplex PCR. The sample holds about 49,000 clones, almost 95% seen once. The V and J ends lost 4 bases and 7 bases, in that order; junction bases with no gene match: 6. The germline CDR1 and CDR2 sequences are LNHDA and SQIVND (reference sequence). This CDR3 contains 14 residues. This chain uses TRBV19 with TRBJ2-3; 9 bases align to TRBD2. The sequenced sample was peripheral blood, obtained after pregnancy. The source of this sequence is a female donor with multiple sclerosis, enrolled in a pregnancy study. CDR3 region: CASSKASGENTQYF. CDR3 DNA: TGTGCCAGTAGTAAGGCTAGCGGGGAAAATACGCAGTATTTT.